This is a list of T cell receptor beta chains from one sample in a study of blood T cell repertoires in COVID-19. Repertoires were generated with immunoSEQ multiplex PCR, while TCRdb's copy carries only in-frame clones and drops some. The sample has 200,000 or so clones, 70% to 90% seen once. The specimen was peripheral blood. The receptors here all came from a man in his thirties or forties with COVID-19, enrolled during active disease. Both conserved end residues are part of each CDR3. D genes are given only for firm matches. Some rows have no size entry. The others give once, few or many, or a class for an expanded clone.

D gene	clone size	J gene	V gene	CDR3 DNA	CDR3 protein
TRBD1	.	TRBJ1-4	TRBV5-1	TGCGCCAGCAGCTTGGCCTCACAGGGGAATGAAAAACTGTTTTTT	CASSLASQGNEKLFF
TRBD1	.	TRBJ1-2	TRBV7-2	TGTGCCAGCAGCACGGACAGGGATAGCCGGGGCTACACCTTC	CASSTDRDSRGYTF
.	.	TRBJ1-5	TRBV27	TGTGCCAGCCGTAAACAGGGTGGTTTTAATCAGCCCCAGCATTTT	CASRKQGGFNQPQHF
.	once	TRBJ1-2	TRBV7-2	TGTGCCAGCAGCTCTACAACAGTTGGCTACACCTTC	CASSSTTVGYTF
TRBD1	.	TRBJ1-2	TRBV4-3	TGCGCCAGCAGCCAGCAAACAGGGGGCAGCTATGGCTACACCTTC	CASSQQTGGSYGYTF
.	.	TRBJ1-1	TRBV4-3	TGCGCCAGCAAAGGAGGGGTTATGAACACTGAAGCTTTCTTT	CASKGGVMNTEAFF
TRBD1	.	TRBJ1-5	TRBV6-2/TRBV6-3	TGTGCCAGCAGTTACCAAATCGGACAGGGGGGAATGGGGAATCAGCCCCAGCATTTT	CASSYQIGQGGMGNQPQHF
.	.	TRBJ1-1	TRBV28	TGTGCCAGCAGTTTATTTTGCTTCGGGGGGGGGCGAATGAACACTGAAGCTTTCTTT	CASSLFCFGGGRMNTEAFF
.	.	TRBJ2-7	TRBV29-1	TGCAGCGTTGGGGACACTTACGAGCAGTACTTC	CSVGDTYEQYF
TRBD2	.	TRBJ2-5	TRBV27	TGTGCCAGCAGTTTACGCCGGACTAGGGAAGAGACCCAGTACTTC	CASSLRRTREETQYF
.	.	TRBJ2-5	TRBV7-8	TGTGCCAGCAGCCCAATAGGAGGCGGGGAGACCCAGTACTTC	CASSPIGGGETQYF
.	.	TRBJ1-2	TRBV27	TGTGCCAGCAGTTTCGACTCGGTAGGGGCCTATGGCTACACCTTC	CASSFDSVGAYGYTF
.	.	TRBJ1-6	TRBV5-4	TGTGCCAGCAGCTTGGGACTAGATAATTCACCCCTCCACTTT	CASSLGLDNSPLHF
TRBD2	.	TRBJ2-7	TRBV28	TGTGCCAGCAGCCTAAGCGGGAGGTTCCCCTACGAGCAGTACTTC	CASSLSGRFPYEQYF
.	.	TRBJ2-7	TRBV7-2	TGTGCCAGCAGTCAAAGCGCCGGTAGGACCTACGAGCAGTACTTC	CASSQSAGRTYEQYF
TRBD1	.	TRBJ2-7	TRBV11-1	TGTGCCAGCAGCCACCGGACAGGGGGCCCCTACGAGCAGTACTTC	CASSHRTGGPYEQYF
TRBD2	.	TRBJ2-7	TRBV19	TGTGCCAGTAGTATAGGGACTAGCGGATACTACGAGCAGTACTTC	CASSIGTSGYYEQYF
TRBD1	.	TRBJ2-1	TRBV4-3	TGCGCCAGCAGCCAAGACAGGGGGCCCTACAATGAGCAGTTCTTC	CASSQDRGPYNEQFF
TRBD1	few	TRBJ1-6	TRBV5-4	TGTGCCAGCAGCCGGAGACCGCAGGGGGCAGGCTCCTATAATTCACCCCTCCACTTT	CASSRRPQGAGSYNSPLHF
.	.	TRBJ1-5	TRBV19	TGTGCCAGTAGTCTCCACGGACAGCGTAGCAATCAGCCCCAGCATTTT	CASSLHGQRSNQPQHF
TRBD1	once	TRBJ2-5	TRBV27	TGTGCCAGCAGCGGACAGGGTGAAGAGACCCAGTACTTC	CASSGQGEETQYF
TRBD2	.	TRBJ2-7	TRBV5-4	TGTGCCAGCAGCCACCTGGCGGGGGGCCCATACGAGCAGTACTTC	CASSHLAGGPYEQYF
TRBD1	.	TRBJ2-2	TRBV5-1	TGCGCCAGCAAACCGCTAGGGACAGGGAGAACCGGGGAGCTGTTTTTT	CASKPLGTGRTGELFF
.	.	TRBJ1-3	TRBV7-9	TGTGCCAAAGGGAGGGAAGATACTGGAAACACCATATATTTT	CAKGREDTGNTIYF
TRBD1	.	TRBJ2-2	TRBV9	TGTGCCAGCAGCGTGACAGGGGGCTGGGACACCGGGGAGCTGTTTTTT	CASSVTGGWDTGELFF
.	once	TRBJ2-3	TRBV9	TGTGCCAGCAGCCCCCGTCAGGTGGGGGGGCCCAGCACAGATACGCAGTATTTT	CASSPRQVGGPSTDTQYF
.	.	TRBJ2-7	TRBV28	TGTGCCAGCAGTAGGGGGGGGAACTCCTACGAGCAGTACTTC	CASSRGGNSYEQYF
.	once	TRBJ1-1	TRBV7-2	TGTGCCAGCAGCTCTCAGGGTCCGAACACTGAAGCTTTCTTT	CASSSQGPNTEAFF
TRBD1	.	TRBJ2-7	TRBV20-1	TGCAGTGCTAGTGAGGGGACAGGGTCCTACGAGCAGTACTTC	CSASEGTGSYEQYF
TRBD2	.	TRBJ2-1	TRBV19	TGTGCCAGTGGAGCGGGGGGCTACAATGAGCAGTTCTTC	CASGAGGYNEQFF
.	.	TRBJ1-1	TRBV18	TGTGCCAGCTCACCCCGGAGGCTGCAGAACACTGAAGCTTTCTTT	CASSPRRLQNTEAFF
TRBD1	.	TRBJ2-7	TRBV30	TGTGCCTGGAGCCCACCAGGGGGCATGTCCTACGAGCAGTACTTC	CAWSPPGGMSYEQYF
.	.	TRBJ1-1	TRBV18	TGTGCCAGCTCATGGGACTTTGAAACTGAAGCTTTCTTT	CASSWDFETEAFF
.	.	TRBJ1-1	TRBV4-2	TGTGCCAGCAGCCAAGATACAAGGGGTAGAGCGGGGAACACTGAAGCTTTCTTT	CASSQDTRGRAGNTEAFF
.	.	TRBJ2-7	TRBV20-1	TGCAGTGCCGGCGGGGAGTACGAGCAGTACTTC	CSAGGEYEQYF
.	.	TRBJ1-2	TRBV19	TGTGCCAGTAGTATAGTTGGTAACCCCGGAGATGGCTACACCTTC	CASSIVGNPGDGYTF
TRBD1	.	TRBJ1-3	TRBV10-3	TGTGCCATCAGGGGGACAGACTCTGGAAACACCATATATTTT	CAIRGTDSGNTIYF
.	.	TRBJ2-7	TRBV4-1	TGCGCCAGCAGCCAAGGCGGGACCTACGAGCAGTACTTC	CASSQGGTYEQYF
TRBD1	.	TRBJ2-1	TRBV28	TGTGCCAGCAGTCTCCGTGGGACAGGGGATATCTACAATGAGCAGTTCTTC	CASSLRGTGDIYNEQFF
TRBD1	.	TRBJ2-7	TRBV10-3	TGTGCCATCAGTGAGTCCCCGGGACAGGAGCCCTACGAGCAGTACTTC	CAISESPGQEPYEQYF
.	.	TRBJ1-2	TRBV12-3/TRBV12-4	TGTGCCAGCAGGCTGACAGCTAACTATGGCTACACCTTC	CASRLTANYGYTF
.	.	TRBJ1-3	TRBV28	TGTGCCAGCACCTTAGGGGGGGCGAGCTCTGGAAACACCATATATTTT	CASTLGGASSGNTIYF
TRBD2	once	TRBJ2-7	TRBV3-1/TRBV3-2	TGTGCCAGCAGTCTGACTAGCGGGAGCTCCTACGAGCAGTACTTC	CASSLTSGSSYEQYF
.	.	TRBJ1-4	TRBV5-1	TGCGCCAGCAGCCCCCGGGACTCCCAGCAGGAAAAACTGTTTTTT	CASSPRDSQQEKLFF
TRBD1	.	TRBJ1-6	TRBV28	TGTGCCAGTCTTTCGGGACAGGGCGATTCACCCCTCCACTTT	CASLSGQGDSPLHF
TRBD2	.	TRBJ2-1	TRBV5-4	TGTGCCAGCAGCTTGGATGGCGGGAGAGGCGGCAATGAGCAGTTCTTC	CASSLDGGRGGNEQFF
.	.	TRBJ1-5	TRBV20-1	TGCAGTGCTAGTTCCTACCTAAGCAATCAGCCCCAGCATTTT	CSASSYLSNQPQHF
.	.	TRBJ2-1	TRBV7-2	TGTGCCAGCAGCCCCCGTCAGGGCTACAATGAGCAGTTCTTC	CASSPRQGYNEQFF
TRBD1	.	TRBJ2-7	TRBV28	TGTGCCAGCAGTTTGCGAGGGGGCGCCTCCTACGAGCAGTACTTC	CASSLRGGASYEQYF
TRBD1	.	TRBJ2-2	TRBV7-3	TGTGCCAGCAGCCCGGGACAGCCGAACACCGGGGAGCTGTTTTTT	CASSPGQPNTGELFF
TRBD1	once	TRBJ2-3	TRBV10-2	TGCGCCAGCAGTGAGACAGGGGGACATGATACGCAGTATTTT	CASSETGGHDTQYF
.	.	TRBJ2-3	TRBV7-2	TGTGCCAGCAGCTTATTCGCGGGGTATACAGATACGCAGTATTTT	CASSLFAGYTDTQYF
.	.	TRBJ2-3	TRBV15	TGTGCCACCAGCAGAGAGGGGGCAAAAACAGATACGCAGTATTTT	CATSREGAKTDTQYF
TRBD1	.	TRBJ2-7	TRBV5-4	TGTGCCAGCAGCTATCAGCCCGGGACAGGGAATACATACGAGCAGTACTTC	CASSYQPGTGNTYEQYF
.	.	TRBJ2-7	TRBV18	TGTGCCAGCTCACCCGCGTTGTTGGGGGGGGACAAATCCTACGAGCAGTACTTC	CASSPALLGGDKSYEQYF
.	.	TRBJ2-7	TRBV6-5	TGTGCCAGCAGTTACTCGCGAGCCTCAAGCTCCTACGAGCAGTACTTC	CASSYSRASSSYEQYF
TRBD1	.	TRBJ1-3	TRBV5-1	TGCGCCAGCAGCTTAGGGACAGGGGACCCCTCTGGAAACACCATATATTTT	CASSLGTGDPSGNTIYF
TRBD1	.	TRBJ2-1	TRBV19	TGTGCCGCCGGGACAGGGAGCTACAATGAGCAGTTCTTC	CAAGTGSYNEQFF